The 19 T cell receptor beta chains below were found in one sample sequenced in a study of cytomegalovirus exposure and HLA in healthy donors. Method: immunoSEQ multiplex PCR; TCRdb's copy keeps in-frame clones and lacks some. The data show hundreds of thousands of clones, about 87% seen once. The sequenced sample consisted of PBMCs. These receptors were collected from a young man in good health and CMV-seronegative.

The count of this clone is one. J is TRBJ2-2 and V is TRBV13, with 7 bases lining up with TRBD2. V trimming: 4 bases; J trimming: 2 bases; junction bases outside the gene matches: 10. The CDR3 sequence is 17 residues long. The V gene's germline CDR1 is PRHDT and CDR2 FYEKMQ (reference sequence). CDR3 loop: CASSSFLAVANTGELFF. CDR3 coding DNA: TGTGCCAGCAGCTCCTTTCTAGCGGTAGCAAACACCGGGGAGCTGTTTTTT.

The CDR3 DNA reads as TGTGCCAGCAGTCCTTACAGGGGGGATCAAGAGACCCAGTACTTC. Residues: CASSPYRGDQETQYF. The chain joins TRBV27 to TRBJ2-5; TRBD1 agrees at 8 bases. CDR1 is MNHEY and CDR2 is SMNVEV in the germline V gene (reference sequence). V dropped 5 bases and J dropped 2; count of bases not matched to a gene: 7. This CDR3 is 15 amino acids long.

The rearrangement joins TRBV10-1 to TRBJ2-7; 7 positions match TRBD1. The trim removed 2 bases at V and 4 bases at J, leaving 5 bases unmatched. The CDR3 contains 14 residues. Germline loops: CDR1 WNHNN, CDR2 SYGVQD (reference sequence). The CDR3 region is CASSEGQAPYEQYF. In DNA, the CDR3 is TGCGCCAGCAGTGAGGGACAGGCACCGTACGAGCAGTACTTC.

CDR3 coding DNA: TGTGCCAGCAGCTTTGTCCTTGGACTAACCTACGAGCAGTACTTC. Translation: CASSFVLGLTYEQYF. The chain employs TRBV7-2 and TRBJ2-7; D is possibly TRBD2 (6 bases). The CDR3 sequence is 15 residues long. Germline loops: CDR1 SGHTA, CDR2 FQGNSA. V was shortened by 3 bases and J by 2 bases, with 14 bases between the two germline ends.

This chain links TRBV7-8 with TRBJ2-1; possible D gene TRBD1, 6 bases. Germline lookup yields CDR1 SGHVS and CDR2 FQNEAQ. The CDR3 contains 16 residues. Trimming cost V 1 base and J 5 bases, with 15 bases left between them. The CDR3 coding sequence is TGTGCCAGCAGCTTAGTGAAGGGCAGGGGTCACAATGAGCAGTTCTTC. Amino acid sequence: CASSLVKGRGHNEQFF.

This clone showed up just once. This chain links TRBV4-3 with TRBJ2-7; maybe TRBD2 (7 bases). Germline loops: CDR1 LGHNA, CDR2 YSLEER. The CDR3 is 16 amino acids. With 0 bases removed from V and 7 bases from J, the gap between germline ends came to 19 bases. CDR3 in amino acids: CASSQDTGGRRREQYF. The CDR3 nucleotides read TGCGCCAGCAGCCAAGATACCGGGGGGCGTCGTCGGGAGCAGTACTTC.

CDR3 in amino acids: CAIVTSGSSYEQYF. In DNA form, the CDR3 reads TGTGCCATCGTGACTAGCGGGAGCTCCTACGAGCAGTACTTC. This rearrangement joins TRBV28 to TRBJ2-7, with 12 bases matching TRBD2. With 10 bases clipped from V and 0 bases from J, the junction kept 4 bases outside the gene matches. CDR3 length: 14 residues. The germline gives CDR1 MDHEN, CDR2 SYDVKM.

This clone was counted a single time. The chain carries TRBV6-1 and TRBJ1-4; perhaps TRBD1 as D (6 bases). This CDR3 is built from 14 residues. Trimming left V 5 bases short and J 8 bases short, with 15 bases between. Germline CDR1 MNHNS, CDR2 SASEGT. The CDR3 DNA sequence: TGTGCCAGCAGTTCCCCGCAGGGGTTGGAAAAACTGTTTTTT. Translating gives CASSSPQGLEKLFF.

This clone was detected only once. The sample has other DNA sequences that encode this CDR3 too. This rearrangement joins TRBV5-4 to TRBJ1-2; D may be TRBD1 (6 bases). Germline CDR1 reads SGHNT; CDR2 reads YYREEE (reference sequence). V lost 1 base, J lost 3 bases, and 7 bases lay in between. The CDR3 is made up of 13 amino acids. DNA of the CDR3: TGTGCCAGCAGCTTGAAGGGGGACTATGGCTACACCTTC. It translates to CASSLKGDYGYTF.

The chain combines TRBV5-1 with TRBJ2-3; TRBD2 agrees at 7 bases. With V trimmed by 0 bases and J by 5 bases, 3 bases remained unmatched. The CDR3 sequence is 14 residues long. Germline loops: CDR1 SGHRS, CDR2 YFSETQ. This chain's CDR3 is CASSLESGEDTQYF. The CDR3 DNA sequence: TGCGCCAGCAGCTTGGAGAGCGGGGAAGATACGCAGTATTTT. The full variable domain, completed using reference TRBV5-1 and TRBJ2-3, is KAGVTQTPRYLIKTRGQQVTLSCSPISGHRSVSWYQQTPGQGLQFLFEYFSETQRNKGNFPGRFSGRQFSNSRSEMNVSTLELGDSALYLCASSLESGEDTQYFGPGTRLTVL.

This clone was seen a handful of times. The V gene is TRBV9, the J gene TRBJ2-5; tentative D call: TRBD2 (7 bases). Looked up from germline, CDR1 is SGDLS and CDR2 is YYNGEE. The length of the CDR3 is 14 residues. Trimming cost V 0 bases and J 5 bases, with 11 bases left between them. The CDR3 DNA is TGTGCCAGCAGCGTAGGCAAGGGGGGGGAGACCCAGTACTTC. Its protein product is CASSVGKGGETQYF.

The chain joins TRBV5-1 to TRBJ1-4; weak D call: TRBD1 (5 bases). The CDR3 sequence is 15 residues long. Germline-derived CDR1 and CDR2 are SGHRS and YFSETQ. The germline V and J ends were trimmed by 3 bases and 0 bases, with 9 bases remaining between them. CDR3 amino acids: CASSSGLTTNEKLFF. Here the CDR3 DNA reads TGCGCCAGCAGCTCAGGGCTCACAACTAATGAAAAACTGTTTTTT. The full variable domain, in which reference TRBV5-1 and TRBJ1-4 provide the parts outside the CDR3, is KAGVTQTPRYLIKTRGQQVTLSCSPISGHRSVSWYQQTPGQGLQFLFEYFSETQRNKGNFPGRFSGRQFSNSRSEMNVSTLELGDSALYLCASSSGLTTNEKLFFGSGTQLSVL.

The chain carries TRBV25-1 and TRBJ2-1; D ambiguous. The CDR3 has 14 amino acids. Between the trimmed V and J ends, which lost 1 base and 6 bases, there was a span of 10 bases. Germline CDR1 reads MGHDK; CDR2 reads SYGVNS. The CDR3 sequence is CASSESGFRNEQFF. In DNA, the CDR3 is TGTGCCAGCAGTGAATCCGGGTTCCGCAATGAGCAGTTCTTC. The full variable domain, with the rest looked up from reference TRBV25-1 and TRBJ2-1, is EADIYQTPRYLVIGTGKKITLECSQTMGHDKMYWYQQDPGMELHLIHYSYGVNSTEKGDLSSESTVSRIRTEHFPLTLESARPSHTSQYLCASSESGFRNEQFFGPGTRLTVL.

V usage is TRBV29-1 and J usage is TRBJ1-1; weak D call: TRBD1 (6 bases). CDR1 and CDR2 from the germline V gene are SQVTM and ANQGSEA. Trimming stripped 4 bases from V and 1 base from J, with 10 bases between. The CDR3 extends over 13 amino acids. CDR3 protein: CSVGGHQNTEAFF. The CDR3 DNA sequence: TGCAGCGTTGGGGGACACCAGAACACTGAAGCTTTCTTT.

V gene TRBV4-3 combines with J gene TRBJ2-7; TRBD2 matches at 12 bases. Germline V gives CDR1 LGHNA, CDR2 YSLEER. The CDR3 extends over 16 amino acids. V shed 5 bases and J 2 bases; nucleotides not matched to a gene: 7. CDR3 nucleotide sequence: TGCGCCAGCAGCGAGAGCCCTAGCGGGGGGGCCTACGAGCAGTACTTC. Its translation: CASSESPSGGAYEQYF.

V and J are TRBV6-1 and TRBJ1-6; possible D gene TRBD1, 5 bases. V lost 4 bases to trimming and J lost 7 bases, with 11 bases between them. The CDR3 is 14 residues long. Per the germline V gene, CDR1 is MNHNS and CDR2 is SASEGT. CDR3 bases: TGTGCCAGCAGTGTAGCGGGGCTCAATTCACCCCTCCACTTT. Its translation: CASSVAGLNSPLHF.

This chain links TRBV7-2 with TRBJ2-3; D unclear. Germline V gene data show CDR1 as SGHTA and CDR2 as FQGNSA. The CDR3 loop spans 15 amino acids. V was trimmed by 1 base and J by 6 bases, leaving 14 bases between them. CDR3 in amino acids: CASSLVSSRPDTQYF. In DNA, the CDR3 is TGTGCCAGCAGCTTAGTGAGCTCGAGGCCGGATACGCAGTATTTT.

The CDR3 coding sequence is TGTGCCAGCAGCTTTAGCGGGCCGGCGTACAATGAGCAGTTCTTC. Translation: CASSFSGPAYNEQFF. The V and J genes are TRBV5-4 and TRBJ2-1; 7 bases align to TRBD2. The V gene end was trimmed by 2 bases and the J gene end by 4 bases; junction bases not matched to a gene: 6. CDR1 is SGHNT and CDR2 is YYREEE in the germline V gene (reference sequence). The CDR3 is 15 amino acids. The full variable domain, its missing parts supplied by reference TRBV5-4 and TRBJ2-1, is ETGVTQSPTHLIKTRGQQVTLRCSSQSGHNTVSWYQQALGQGPQFIFQYYREEENGRGNFPPRFSGLQFPNYSSELNVNALELDDSALYLCASSFSGPAYNEQFFGPGTRLTVL.

The chain employs TRBV14 and TRBJ2-2; 9 bases match TRBD1. There are 16 residues in the CDR3. CDR1 is SGHDN, CDR2 FVKESK, per germline. The J segment lost 3 bases and the V segment lost 4 bases, leaving 6 bases of the junction unmatched. The CDR3 is CASSPDRGLYTGELFF. CDR3 coding DNA: TGTGCCAGCAGCCCAGACAGGGGGTTGTACACCGGGGAGCTGTTTTTT.